This T cell receptor beta chain was profiled in a study of metastatic and nonmetastatic thyroid tumors. The overall study: It was across blood and tumor or nodule tissue from malignant and benign thyroid patients that repertoires were compared.

All patients reached thyroid surgery having received no treatment beforehand. Whole-study results and caveats: Significantly higher TCR beta diversity was reportedly seen in malignant thyroid tumors than benign nodules, in blood and tumor.

Details on this clone: Its antigen remains unknown.

TCRdb called clones again from the PCR reads with MiXCR. Here the sample spans about 18,000 clones, 34% being singletons. Germline loops: CDR1 SGHAT, CDR2 FQNNGV. V lost 1 base to trimming and J lost 5 bases; unmatched junction nucleotides: 3. This CDR3 comprises 15 residues. The chain links TRBV11-2 to TRBJ2-2, with 8 bases fitting TRBD2. Material for sequencing was tumor tissue. This TCR derives from a male donor with papillary thyroid cancer or a benign thyroid nodule (not recorded which). Some clones in this sample may be carry-over from other donors' samples. As DNA, the CDR3 is TGTGCCAGCAGCTTAGTTTCTAGCGGGACCGGGGAGCTGTTTTTT. It specifies CASSLVSSGTGELFF.